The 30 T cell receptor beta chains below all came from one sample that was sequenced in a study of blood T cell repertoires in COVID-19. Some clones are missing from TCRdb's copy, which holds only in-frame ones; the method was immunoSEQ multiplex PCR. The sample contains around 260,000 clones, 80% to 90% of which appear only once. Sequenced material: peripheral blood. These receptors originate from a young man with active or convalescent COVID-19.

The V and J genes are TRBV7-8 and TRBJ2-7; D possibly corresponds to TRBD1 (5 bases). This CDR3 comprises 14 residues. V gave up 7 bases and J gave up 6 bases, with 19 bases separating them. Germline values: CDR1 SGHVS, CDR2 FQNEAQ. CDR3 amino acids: CASTSGLEGAEQYF. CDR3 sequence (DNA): TGTGCCAGCACATCAGGGTTGGAAGGGGCCGAGCAGTACTTC. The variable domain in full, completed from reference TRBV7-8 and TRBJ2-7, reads GAGVSQSPRYKVAKRGQDVALRCDPISGHVSLFWYQQALGQGPEFLTYFQNEAQLDKSGLPSDRFFAERPEGSVSTLKIQRTQQEDSAVYLCASTSGLEGAEQYFGPGTRLTVT.

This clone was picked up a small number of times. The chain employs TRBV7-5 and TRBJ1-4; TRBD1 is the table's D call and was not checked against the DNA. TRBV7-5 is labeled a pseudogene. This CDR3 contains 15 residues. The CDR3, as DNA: TGTGCCAGAAGCTTCGGACAATCAACTAATGAAAAACTGTTTTTT. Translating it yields CARSFGQSTNEKLFF.

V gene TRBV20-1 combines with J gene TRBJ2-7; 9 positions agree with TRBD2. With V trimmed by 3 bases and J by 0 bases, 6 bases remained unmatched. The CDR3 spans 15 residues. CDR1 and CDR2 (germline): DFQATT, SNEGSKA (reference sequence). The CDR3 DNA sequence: TGCAGTGCTAGTCCCCTAGCGGGGAGCTCCTACGAGCAGTACTTC. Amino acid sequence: CSASPLAGSSYEQYF.

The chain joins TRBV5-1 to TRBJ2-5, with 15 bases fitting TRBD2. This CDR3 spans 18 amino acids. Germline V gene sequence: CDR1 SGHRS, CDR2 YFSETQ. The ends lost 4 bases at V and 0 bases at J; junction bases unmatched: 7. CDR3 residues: CASSPGLAGGPYQETQYF. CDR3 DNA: TGCGCCAGCAGCCCCGGACTAGCGGGGGGGCCGTACCAAGAGACCCAGTACTTC.

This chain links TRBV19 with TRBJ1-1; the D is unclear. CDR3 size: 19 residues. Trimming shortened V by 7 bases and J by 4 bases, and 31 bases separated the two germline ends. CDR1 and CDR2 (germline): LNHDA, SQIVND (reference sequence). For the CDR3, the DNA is TGTGCCAGTAACCTACTTAAACGGGGTAAAGCGGCCTCGGGCACTGAAGCTTTCTTT. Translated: CASNLLKRGKAASGTEAFF.

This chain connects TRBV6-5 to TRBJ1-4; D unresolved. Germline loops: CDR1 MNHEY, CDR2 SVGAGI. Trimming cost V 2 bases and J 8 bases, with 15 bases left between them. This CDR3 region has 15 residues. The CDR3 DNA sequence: TGTGCCAGCAGTTACGGTCGGGTCATAGGCGAAAAACTGTTTTTT. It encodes CASSYGRVIGEKLFF.

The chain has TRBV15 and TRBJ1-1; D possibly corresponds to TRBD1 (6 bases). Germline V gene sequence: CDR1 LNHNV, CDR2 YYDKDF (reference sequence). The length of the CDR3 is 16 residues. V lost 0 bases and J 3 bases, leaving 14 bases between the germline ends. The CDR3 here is CATSRERDTRYTEAFF. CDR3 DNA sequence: TGTGCCACCAGCAGAGAACGGGACACCCGATACACTGAAGCTTTCTTT.

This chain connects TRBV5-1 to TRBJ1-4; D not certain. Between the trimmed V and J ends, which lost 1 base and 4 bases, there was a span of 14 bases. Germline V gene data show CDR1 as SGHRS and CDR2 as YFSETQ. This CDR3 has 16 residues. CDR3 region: CASSLITAGSNEKLFF. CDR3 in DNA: TGCGCCAGCAGCTTGATCACAGCGGGAAGTAATGAAAAACTGTTTTTT.

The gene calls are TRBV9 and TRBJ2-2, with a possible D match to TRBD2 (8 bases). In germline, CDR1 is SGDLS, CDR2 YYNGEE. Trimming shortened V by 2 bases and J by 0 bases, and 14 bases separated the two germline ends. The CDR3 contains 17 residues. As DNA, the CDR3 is TGTGCCAGCAGCGTCCCGGGAGGGGGCCCGAACACCGGGGAGCTGTTTTTT. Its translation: CASSVPGGGPNTGELFF.

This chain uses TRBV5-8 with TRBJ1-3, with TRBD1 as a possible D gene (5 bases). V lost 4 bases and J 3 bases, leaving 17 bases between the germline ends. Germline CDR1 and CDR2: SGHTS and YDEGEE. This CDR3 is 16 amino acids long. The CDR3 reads CASSPRRGTSGNTIYF. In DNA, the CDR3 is TGTGCCAGCAGCCCCCGCCGGGGGACCAGTGGAAACACCATATATTTT.

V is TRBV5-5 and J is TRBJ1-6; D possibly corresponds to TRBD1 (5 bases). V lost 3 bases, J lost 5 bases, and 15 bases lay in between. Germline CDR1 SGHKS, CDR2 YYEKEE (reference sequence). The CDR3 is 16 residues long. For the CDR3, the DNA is TGTGCCAGCAGCTCGCCCTGGACAAGGGATAATTCACCCCTCCACTTT. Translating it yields CASSSPWTRDNSPLHF.

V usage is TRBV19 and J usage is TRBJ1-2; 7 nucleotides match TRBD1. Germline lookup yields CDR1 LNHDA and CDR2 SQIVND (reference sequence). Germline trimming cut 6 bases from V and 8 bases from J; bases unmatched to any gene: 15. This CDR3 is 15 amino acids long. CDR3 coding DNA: TGTGCCAGTAGCTACACCAGAGACAGGGTGGGAGGCTACACCTTC. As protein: CASSYTRDRVGGYTF.

CDR3: CASSLEETQYF. CDR3 in DNA: TGTGCCAGCAGTTTGGAGGAGACCCAGTACTTC. V and J are TRBV12-3 or TRBV12-4 and TRBJ2-5; no firm D call. The CDR3 sequence is 11 residues long. Trimming took off 3 bases at V and 5 bases at J, with 4 bases between the two ends.

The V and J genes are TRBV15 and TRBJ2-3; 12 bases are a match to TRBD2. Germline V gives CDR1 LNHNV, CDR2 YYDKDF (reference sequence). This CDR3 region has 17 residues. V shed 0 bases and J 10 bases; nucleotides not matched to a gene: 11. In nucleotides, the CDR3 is TGTGCCACCAGCAGAGATTGGACTAGCGGGGAGCAGTTGGCGCAGTATTTT. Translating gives CATSRDWTSGEQLAQYF. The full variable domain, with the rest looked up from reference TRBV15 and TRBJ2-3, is DAMVIQNPRYQVTQFGKPVTLSCSQTLNHNVMYWYQQKSSQAPKLLFHYYDKDFNNEADTPDNFQSRRPNTSFCFLDIRSPGLGDTAMYLCATSRDWTSGEQLAQYFGPGTRLTVL.

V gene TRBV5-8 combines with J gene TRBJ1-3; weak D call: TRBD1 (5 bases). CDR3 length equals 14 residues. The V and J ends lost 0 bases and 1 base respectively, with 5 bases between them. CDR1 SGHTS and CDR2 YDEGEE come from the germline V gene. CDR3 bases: TGTGCCAGCAGCTTGGGGACATCTGGAAACACCATATATTTT. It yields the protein CASSLGTSGNTIYF. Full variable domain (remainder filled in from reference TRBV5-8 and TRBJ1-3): EAGVTQSPTHLIKTRGQQATLRCSPISGHTSVYWYQQALGLGLQFLLWYDEGEERNRGNFPPRFSGRQFPNYSSELNVNALELEDSALYLCASSLGTSGNTIYFGEGSWLTVV.

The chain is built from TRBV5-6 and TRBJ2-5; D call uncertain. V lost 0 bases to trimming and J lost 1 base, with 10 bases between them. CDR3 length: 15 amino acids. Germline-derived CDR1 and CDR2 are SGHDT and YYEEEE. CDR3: CASSLGAQLQETQYF. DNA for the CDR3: TGTGCCAGCAGCTTGGGAGCCCAACTCCAAGAGACCCAGTACTTC.

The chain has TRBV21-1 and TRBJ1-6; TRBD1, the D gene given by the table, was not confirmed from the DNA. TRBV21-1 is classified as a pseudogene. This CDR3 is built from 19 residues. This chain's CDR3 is CASSKGVPGQGLTGSPLHF. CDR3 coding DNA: TGTGCCAGCAGCAAAGGAGTCCCGGGACAGGGGTTAACGGGTTCACCCCTCCACTTT.

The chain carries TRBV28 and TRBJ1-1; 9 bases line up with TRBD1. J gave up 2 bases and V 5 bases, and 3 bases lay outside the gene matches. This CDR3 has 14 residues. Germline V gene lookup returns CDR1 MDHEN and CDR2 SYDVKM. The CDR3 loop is CASSATGGNTEAFF. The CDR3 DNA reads TGTGCCAGCAGTGCGACAGGGGGAAACACTGAAGCTTTCTTT. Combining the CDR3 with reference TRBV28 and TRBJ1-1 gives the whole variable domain DVKVTQSSRYLVKRTGEKVFLECVQDMDHENMFWYRQDPGLGLRLIYFSYDVKMKEKGDIPEGYSVSREKKERFSLILESASTNQTSMYLCASSATGGNTEAFFGQGTRLTVV.

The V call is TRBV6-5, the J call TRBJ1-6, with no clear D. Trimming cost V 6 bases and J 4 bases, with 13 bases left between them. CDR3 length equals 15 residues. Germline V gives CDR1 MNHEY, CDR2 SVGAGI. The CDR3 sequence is CASRLSRGYNSPLHF. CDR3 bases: TGTGCCAGCAGGCTTAGTCGAGGTTATAATTCACCCCTCCACTTT.

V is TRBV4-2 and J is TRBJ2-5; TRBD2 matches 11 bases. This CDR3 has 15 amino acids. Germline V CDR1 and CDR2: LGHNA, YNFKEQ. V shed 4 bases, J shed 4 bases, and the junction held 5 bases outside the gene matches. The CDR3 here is CASSRGGTSGETQYF. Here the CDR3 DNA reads TGTGCCAGCAGCCGGGGAGGGACTAGCGGAGAGACCCAGTACTTC.

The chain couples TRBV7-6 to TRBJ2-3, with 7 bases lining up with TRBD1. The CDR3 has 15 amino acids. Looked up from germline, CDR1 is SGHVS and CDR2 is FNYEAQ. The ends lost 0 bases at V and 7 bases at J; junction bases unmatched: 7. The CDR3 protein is CASSLAPGTAHTQYF. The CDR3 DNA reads TGTGCCAGCAGCTTAGCCCCCGGGACAGCCCATACGCAGTATTTT.

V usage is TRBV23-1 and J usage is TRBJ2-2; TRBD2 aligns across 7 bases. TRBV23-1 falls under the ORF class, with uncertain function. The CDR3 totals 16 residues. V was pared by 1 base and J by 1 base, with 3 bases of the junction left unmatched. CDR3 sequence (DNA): TGCGCCAGCAGTCAATGGCGGGGGTGGAACACCGGGGAGCTGTTTTTT. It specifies CASSQWRGWNTGELFF.

CDR3 residues: CASRWGGEYGYTF. The CDR3 coding sequence is TGCGCCAGCAGGTGGGGAGGGGAGTATGGCTACACCTTC. V gene TRBV5-1 combines with J gene TRBJ1-2, with D perhaps matching TRBD1 (5 bases). The length of the CDR3 is 13 residues. Per the germline V gene, CDR1 is SGHRS and CDR2 is YFSETQ. V was cut by 5 bases and J by 5 bases, with 13 bases left in between.

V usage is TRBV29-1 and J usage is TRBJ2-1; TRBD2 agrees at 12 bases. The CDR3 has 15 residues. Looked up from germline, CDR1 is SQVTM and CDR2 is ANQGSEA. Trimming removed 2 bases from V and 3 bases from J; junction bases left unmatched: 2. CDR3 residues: CSVELAGGVYNEQFF. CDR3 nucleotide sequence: TGCAGCGTTGAACTAGCGGGGGGGGTCTACAATGAGCAGTTCTTC.

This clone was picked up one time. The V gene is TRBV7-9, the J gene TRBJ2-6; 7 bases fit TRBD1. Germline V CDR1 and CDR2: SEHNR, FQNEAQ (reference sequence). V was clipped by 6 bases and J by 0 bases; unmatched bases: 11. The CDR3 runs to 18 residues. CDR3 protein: CASSSDRVAPSGANVLTF. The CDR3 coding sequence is TGTGCCAGCAGTTCCGACAGGGTAGCTCCCTCTGGGGCCAACGTCCTGACTTTC.

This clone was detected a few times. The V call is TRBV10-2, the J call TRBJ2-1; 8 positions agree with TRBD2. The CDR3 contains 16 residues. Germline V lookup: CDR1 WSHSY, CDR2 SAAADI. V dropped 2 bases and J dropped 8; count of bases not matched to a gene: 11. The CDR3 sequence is CASSEGAGGLGDEQFF. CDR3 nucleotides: TGCGCCAGCAGTGAGGGGGCGGGGGGTCTAGGGGATGAGCAGTTCTTC.

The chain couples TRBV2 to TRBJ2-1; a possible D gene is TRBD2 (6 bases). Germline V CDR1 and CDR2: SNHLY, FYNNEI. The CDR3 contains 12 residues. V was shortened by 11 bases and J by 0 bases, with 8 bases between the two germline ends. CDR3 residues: CAGGISYNEQFF. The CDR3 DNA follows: TGTGCCGGAGGGATCTCCTACAATGAGCAGTTCTTC. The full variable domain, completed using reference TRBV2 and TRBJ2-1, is EPEVTQTPSHQVTQMGQEVILRCVPISNHLYFYWYRQILGQKVEFLVSFYNNEISEKSEIFDDQFSVERPDGSNFTLKIRSTKLEDSAMYFCAGGISYNEQFFGPGTRLTVL.

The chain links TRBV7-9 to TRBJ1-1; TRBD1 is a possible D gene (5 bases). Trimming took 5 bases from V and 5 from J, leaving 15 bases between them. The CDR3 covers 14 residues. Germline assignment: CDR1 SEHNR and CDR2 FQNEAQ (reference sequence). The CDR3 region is CASSETASGTEAFF. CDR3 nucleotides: TGTGCCAGCAGCGAGACAGCCTCAGGGACTGAAGCTTTCTTT.

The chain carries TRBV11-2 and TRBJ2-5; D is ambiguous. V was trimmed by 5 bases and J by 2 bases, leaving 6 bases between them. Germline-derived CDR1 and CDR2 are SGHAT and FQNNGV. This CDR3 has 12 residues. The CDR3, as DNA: TGTGCCAGCAGCCGTGTACAAGAGACCCAGTACTTC. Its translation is CASSRVQETQYF.

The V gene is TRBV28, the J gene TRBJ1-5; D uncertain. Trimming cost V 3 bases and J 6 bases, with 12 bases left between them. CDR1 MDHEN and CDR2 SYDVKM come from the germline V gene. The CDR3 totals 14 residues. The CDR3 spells CASSLGGGRQPQHF. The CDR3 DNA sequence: TGTGCCAGCAGTTTGGGTGGAGGGCGTCAGCCCCAGCATTTT.